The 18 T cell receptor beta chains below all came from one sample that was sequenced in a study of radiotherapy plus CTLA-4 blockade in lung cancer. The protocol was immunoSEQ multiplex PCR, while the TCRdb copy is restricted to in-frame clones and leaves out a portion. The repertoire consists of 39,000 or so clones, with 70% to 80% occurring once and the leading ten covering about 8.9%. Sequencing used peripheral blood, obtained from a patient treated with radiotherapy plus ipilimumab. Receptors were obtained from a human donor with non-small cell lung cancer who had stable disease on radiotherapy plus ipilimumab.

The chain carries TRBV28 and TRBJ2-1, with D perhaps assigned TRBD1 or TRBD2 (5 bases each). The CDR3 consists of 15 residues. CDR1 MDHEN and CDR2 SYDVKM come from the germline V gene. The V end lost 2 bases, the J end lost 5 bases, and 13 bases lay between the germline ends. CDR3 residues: CASSLGGVVHNEQFF. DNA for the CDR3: TGTGCCAGCAGTTTAGGGGGAGTCGTTCACAATGAGCAGTTCTTC.

Here the CDR3 DNA reads TGTGCCAGCAGTGATCGACTTGGGGTTGGGACCCAGTACTTC. This codes for CASSDRLGVGTQYF. The genes are TRBV6-4 and TRBJ2-5; D remains unclear. Germline V gene data show CDR1 as MRHNA and CDR2 as SNTAGT. There are 14 residues in the CDR3. Trimming left V 3 bases short and J 7 bases short, with 15 bases between.

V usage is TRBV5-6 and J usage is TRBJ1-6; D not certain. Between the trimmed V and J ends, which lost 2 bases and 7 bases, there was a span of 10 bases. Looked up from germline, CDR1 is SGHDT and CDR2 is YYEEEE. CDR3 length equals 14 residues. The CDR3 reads CASSFRGPNSPLHF. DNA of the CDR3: TGTGCCAGCAGCTTTAGAGGGCCCAATTCACCCCTCCACTTT.

In DNA form, the CDR3 reads TGTGCCAGCAGGCCCGGCCACGACCGTGTCGGCGGCTACACCTTC. Translated: CASRPGHDRVGGYTF. The chain joins TRBV27 to TRBJ1-2; no clear D. The length of the CDR3 is 15 residues. Germline CDR1 reads MNHEY; CDR2 reads SMNVEV (reference sequence). V dropped 6 bases and J dropped 8 bases, with 22 bases sitting between them.

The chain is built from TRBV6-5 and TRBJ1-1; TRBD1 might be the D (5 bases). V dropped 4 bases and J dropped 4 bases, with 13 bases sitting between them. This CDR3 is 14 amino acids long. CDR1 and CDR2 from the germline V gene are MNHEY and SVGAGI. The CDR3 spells CASSFARVSTEAFF. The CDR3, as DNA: TGTGCCAGCAGTTTTGCCAGGGTGAGCACTGAAGCTTTCTTT.

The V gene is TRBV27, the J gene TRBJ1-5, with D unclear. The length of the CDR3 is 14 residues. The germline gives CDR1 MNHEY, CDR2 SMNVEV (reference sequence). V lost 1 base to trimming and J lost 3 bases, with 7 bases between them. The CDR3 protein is CASSLWGFNQPQHF. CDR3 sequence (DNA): TGTGCCAGCAGTTTATGGGGATTCAATCAGCCCCAGCATTTT.

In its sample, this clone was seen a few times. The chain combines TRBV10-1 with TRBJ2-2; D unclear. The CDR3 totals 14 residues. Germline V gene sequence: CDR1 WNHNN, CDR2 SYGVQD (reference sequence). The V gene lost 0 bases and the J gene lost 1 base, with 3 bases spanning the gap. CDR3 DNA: TGCGCCAGCAGTGAGTCTGGGAACACCGGGGAGCTGTTTTTT. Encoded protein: CASSESGNTGELFF.

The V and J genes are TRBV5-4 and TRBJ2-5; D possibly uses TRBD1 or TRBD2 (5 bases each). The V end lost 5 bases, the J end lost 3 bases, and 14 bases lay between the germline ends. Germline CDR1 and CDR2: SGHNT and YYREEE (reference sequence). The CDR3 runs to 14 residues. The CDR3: CASSLGDVEETQYF. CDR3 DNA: TGTGCCAGCAGTCTGGGGGATGTTGAAGAGACCCAGTACTTC.

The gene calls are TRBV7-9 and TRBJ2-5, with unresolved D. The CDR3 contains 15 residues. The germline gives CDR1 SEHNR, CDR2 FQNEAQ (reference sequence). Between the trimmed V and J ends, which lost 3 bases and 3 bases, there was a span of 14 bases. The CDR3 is CASSFLSFREETQYF. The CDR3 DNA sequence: TGTGCCAGCAGCTTTCTCTCTTTCCGTGAAGAGACCCAGTACTTC.

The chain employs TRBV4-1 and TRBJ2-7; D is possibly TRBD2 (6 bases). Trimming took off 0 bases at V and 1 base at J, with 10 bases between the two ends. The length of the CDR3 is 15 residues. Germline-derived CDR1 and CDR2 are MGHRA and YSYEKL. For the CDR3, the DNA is TGCGCCAGCAGCCAAGATTGGGGGGTTTCCTACGAGCAGTACGTC. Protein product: CASSQDWGVSYEQYV.

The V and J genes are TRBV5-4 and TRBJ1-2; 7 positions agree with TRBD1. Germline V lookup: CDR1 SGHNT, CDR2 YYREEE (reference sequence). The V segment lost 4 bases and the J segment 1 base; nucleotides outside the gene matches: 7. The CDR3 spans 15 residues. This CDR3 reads CASSLPGQLNYGYTF. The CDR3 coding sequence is TGTGCCAGCAGCCTGCCGGGACAGCTTAACTATGGCTACACCTTC.

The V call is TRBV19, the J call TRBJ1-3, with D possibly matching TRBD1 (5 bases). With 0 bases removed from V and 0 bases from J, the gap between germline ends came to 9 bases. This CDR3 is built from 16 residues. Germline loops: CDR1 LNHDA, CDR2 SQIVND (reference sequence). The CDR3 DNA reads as TGTGCCAGTAGTATAGAGACACAGGTCTCTGGAAACACCATATATTTT. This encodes CASSIETQVSGNTIYF.

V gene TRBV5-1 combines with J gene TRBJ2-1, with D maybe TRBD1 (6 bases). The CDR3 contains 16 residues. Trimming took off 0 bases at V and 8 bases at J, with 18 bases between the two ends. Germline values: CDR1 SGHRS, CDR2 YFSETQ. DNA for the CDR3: TGCGCCAGCAGCTTGGCGGGACACTCCTTACAGGATGAGCAGTTCTTC. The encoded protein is CASSLAGHSLQDEQFF.

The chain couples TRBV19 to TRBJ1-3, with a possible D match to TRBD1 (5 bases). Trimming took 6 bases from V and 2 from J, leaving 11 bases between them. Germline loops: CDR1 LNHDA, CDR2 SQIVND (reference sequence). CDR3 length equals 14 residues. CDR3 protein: CASRPTATGNTIYF. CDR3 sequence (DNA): TGTGCCAGTAGGCCGACAGCGACTGGAAACACCATATATTTT.

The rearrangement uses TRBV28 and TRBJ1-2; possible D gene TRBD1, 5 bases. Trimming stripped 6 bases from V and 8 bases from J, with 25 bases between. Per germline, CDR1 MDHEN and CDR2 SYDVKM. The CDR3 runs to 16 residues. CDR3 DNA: TGTGCCAGCAGACCTGGGGCCGCTTCCCTTCCATTAGGCTACACCTTC. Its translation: CASRPGAASLPLGYTF.

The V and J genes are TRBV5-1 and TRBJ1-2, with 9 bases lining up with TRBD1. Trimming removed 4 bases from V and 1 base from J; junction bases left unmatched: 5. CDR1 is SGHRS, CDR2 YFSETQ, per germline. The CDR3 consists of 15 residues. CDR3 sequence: CASSTGDRDNYGYTF. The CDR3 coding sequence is TGCGCCAGCAGCACGGGGGACAGGGATAACTATGGCTACACCTTC.

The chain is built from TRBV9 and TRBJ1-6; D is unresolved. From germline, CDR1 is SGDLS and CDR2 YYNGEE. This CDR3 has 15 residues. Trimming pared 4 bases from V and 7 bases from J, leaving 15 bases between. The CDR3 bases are TGTGCCAGCAGCCCGACCTGGTCGGGCAATTCACCCCTCCACTTT. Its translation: CASSPTWSGNSPLHF.

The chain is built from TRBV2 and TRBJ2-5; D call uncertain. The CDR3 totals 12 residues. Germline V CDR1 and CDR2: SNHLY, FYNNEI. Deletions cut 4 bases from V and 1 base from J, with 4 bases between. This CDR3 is CASSGSQETQYF. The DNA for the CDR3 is TGTGCCAGCAGTGGCTCCCAAGAGACCCAGTACTTC.